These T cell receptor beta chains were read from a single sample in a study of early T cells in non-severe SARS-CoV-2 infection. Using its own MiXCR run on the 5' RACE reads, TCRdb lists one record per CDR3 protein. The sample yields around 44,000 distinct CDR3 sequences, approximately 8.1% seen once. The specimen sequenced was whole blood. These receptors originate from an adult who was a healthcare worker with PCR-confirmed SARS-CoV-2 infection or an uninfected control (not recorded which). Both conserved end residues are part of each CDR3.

CDR3 protein: CSANGYLAGPGELFF
CDR3 length: 15
V gene: TRBV20-1

CDR3 protein: CASRSRHNQPQHF
CDR3 length: 13
V gene: TRBV19

CDR3 protein: CASSRGQGNSPLHF
CDR3 length: 14
V gene: TRBV5-4

CDR3 protein: CAIRDPGQGVEKLFF
CDR3 length: 15
V gene: TRBV10-3

CDR3 protein: CSVVGEEGEQYF
CDR3 length: 12
V gene: TRBV29-1

CDR3 protein: CASSLLVGMNTEAFF
CDR3 length: 15
V gene: TRBV7-6

CDR3 protein: CSARLAGVGATDTQYF
CDR3 length: 16
V gene: TRBV20-1

CDR3 protein: CASRERNQPQHF
CDR3 length: 12
V gene: TRBV19

CDR3 protein: CASSLTGQVRRAFF
CDR3 length: 14
V gene: TRBV7-9

CDR3 protein: CASIMTGLSTEAFF
CDR3 length: 14
V gene: TRBV5-4

CDR3 protein: CSTTRRVTDTQYF
CDR3 length: 13
V gene: TRBV20-1

CDR3 protein: CASSSALMGEEKLFF
CDR3 length: 15
V gene: TRBV7-9

CDR3 protein: CATTRQGAVVTEAFF
CDR3 length: 15
V gene: TRBV14

CDR3 protein: CASTGTRKSPLHF
CDR3 length: 13
V gene: TRBV27

CDR3 protein: CASSSQLAGGEQFF
CDR3 length: 14
V gene: TRBV9

CDR3 protein: CAWSSSGASNQPQHF
CDR3 length: 15
V gene: TRBV30

CDR3 protein: CASSTTSGGTGELFF
CDR3 length: 15
V gene: TRBV6-5

CDR3 protein: CASTRDSVAEQYF
CDR3 length: 13
V gene: TRBV6-2/TRBV6-3

CDR3 protein: CASSPDRLQPQHF
CDR3 length: 13
V gene: TRBV2

CDR3 protein: CSASSPTNYGYTF
CDR3 length: 13
V gene: TRBV20-1

CDR3 protein: CASSLTVSGTGNGYTF
CDR3 length: 16
V gene: TRBV3-1

CDR3 protein: CASSQVAGGNEQFF
CDR3 length: 14
V gene: TRBV4-1

CDR3 protein: CAISDGDRVRPTQYF
CDR3 length: 15
V gene: TRBV10-3

CDR3 protein: CASSFGRVGQPQHF
CDR3 length: 14
V gene: TRBV7-2

CDR3 protein: CASSFQIYNEQFF
CDR3 length: 13
V gene: TRBV11-2

CDR3 protein: CASSLSGGANEKLFF
CDR3 length: 15
V gene: TRBV7-9

CDR3 protein: CASSLVSGRADTQYF
CDR3 length: 15
V gene: TRBV28

CDR3 protein: CAISERVHRGKAEKLFF
CDR3 length: 17
V gene: TRBV10-3

CDR3 protein: CASSLITGGNSPLHF
CDR3 length: 15
V gene: TRBV27

CDR3 protein: CASSQHGSSYNSPLHF
CDR3 length: 16
V gene: TRBV28

CDR3 protein: CASSSRGDTDTQYF
CDR3 length: 14
V gene: TRBV5-1

CDR3 protein: CASYTGSSNYGYTF
CDR3 length: 14
V gene: TRBV28

CDR3 protein: CASKVTGGFGNEQFF
CDR3 length: 15
V gene: TRBV6-2/TRBV6-3

CDR3 protein: CASSKDLEQGIYEQYF
CDR3 length: 16
V gene: TRBV21-1

CDR3 protein: CASSPGQGAGLEAFF
CDR3 length: 15
V gene: TRBV18

CDR3 protein: CASSLWVPNEKLFF
CDR3 length: 14
V gene: TRBV5-5

CDR3 protein: CASSLLGGTTEAFF
CDR3 length: 14
V gene: TRBV7-2

CDR3 protein: CSARTGRFYEQYF
CDR3 length: 13
V gene: TRBV20-1

CDR3 protein: CASRTGTGMYEQFF
CDR3 length: 14
V gene: TRBV2

CDR3 protein: CASRLYLGASTGELFF
CDR3 length: 16
V gene: TRBV3-1

CDR3 protein: CASSISGNNQPQHF
CDR3 length: 14
V gene: TRBV19

CDR3 protein: CASSYTGTGANIQYF
CDR3 length: 15
V gene: TRBV12-3/TRBV12-4

CDR3 protein: CSARFTGANVLTF
CDR3 length: 13
V gene: TRBV20-1

CDR3 protein: CASSESLAGGETQYF
CDR3 length: 15
V gene: TRBV2